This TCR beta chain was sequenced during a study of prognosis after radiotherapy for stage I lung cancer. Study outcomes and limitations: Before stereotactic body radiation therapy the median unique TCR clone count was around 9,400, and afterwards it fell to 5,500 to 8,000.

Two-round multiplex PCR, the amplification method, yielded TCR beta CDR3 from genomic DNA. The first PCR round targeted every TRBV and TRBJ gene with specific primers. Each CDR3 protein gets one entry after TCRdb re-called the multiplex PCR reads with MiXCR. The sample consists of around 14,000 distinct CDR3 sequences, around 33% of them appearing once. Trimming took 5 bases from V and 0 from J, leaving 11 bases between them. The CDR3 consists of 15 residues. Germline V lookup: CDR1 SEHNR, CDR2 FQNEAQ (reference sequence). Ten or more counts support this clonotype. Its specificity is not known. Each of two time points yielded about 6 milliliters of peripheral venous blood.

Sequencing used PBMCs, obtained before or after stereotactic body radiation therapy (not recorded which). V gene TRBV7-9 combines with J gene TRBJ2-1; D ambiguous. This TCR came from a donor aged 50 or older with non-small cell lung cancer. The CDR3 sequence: CASSPRHNSYNEQFF. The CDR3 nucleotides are TGTGCCAGCAGCCCGAGACATAACTCCTACAATGAGCAGTTCTTC.